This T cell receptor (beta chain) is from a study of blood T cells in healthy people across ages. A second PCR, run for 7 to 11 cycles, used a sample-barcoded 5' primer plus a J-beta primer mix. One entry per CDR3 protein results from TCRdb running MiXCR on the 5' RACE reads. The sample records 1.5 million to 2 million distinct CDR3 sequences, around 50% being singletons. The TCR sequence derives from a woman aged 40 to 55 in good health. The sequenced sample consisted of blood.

The CDR3 region has the DNA TGTGCCAGCAGTTACTCGTCAGGCTCGGATACGCAGTATTTT. Amino acid sequence: CASSYSSGSDTQYF. The V and J genes are TRBV6-2 or TRBV6-3 and TRBJ2-3; D unclear. The CDR3 has 14 amino acids. CDR1 is MNHEY, CDR2 SVGEGT, per germline. The V end was cut by 0 bases, the J end by 6 bases, with 10 bases between.